Shown below are 18 T cell receptor beta chains from a single sample sequenced in a study of T-cell reconstitution after alpha-beta-depleted transplantation in children. This sample's TCRbeta library carried unique molecular identifier barcodes. TCRdb reprocessed the PCR reads via MiXCR and lists one record per CDR3 protein. The sample consists of about 97,000 distinct CDR3 sequences, about 6.8% of them appearing once. The source material was PBMCs, sampled before TCRalphabeta/CD19-depleted stem cell transplant. All receptors come from a boy aged 2 to 10 with acute lymphoblastic leukemia, due to receive a stem cell transplant.

This clonotype showed up many times. The chain combines TRBV7-9 with TRBJ2-7; 13 nucleotides line up with TRBD2. V shed 4 bases, J shed 6 bases, and the junction held 6 bases outside the gene matches. This CDR3 contains 15 residues. The germline gives CDR1 SEHNR, CDR2 FQNEAQ (reference sequence). CDR3 DNA sequence: TGTGCCAGCAGCTCGGGACTAGCGGGGCATGGCGAGCAGTACTTC. The encoded protein is CASSSGLAGHGEQYF.

This clonotype was counted ten times or more. The DNA for the CDR3 is TGTGCCAGCAGCCAGTGGACAGGGGGGTCCTCCTCCCTCCACTTT. It encodes CASSQWTGGSSSLHF. V usage is TRBV7-9 and J usage is TRBJ1-6; 10 bases are shared with TRBD1. Germline CDR1 reads SEHNR; CDR2 reads FQNEAQ (reference sequence). CDR3 size: 15 residues. Trimming removed 5 bases from V and 14 bases from J; junction bases left unmatched: 12.

This clonotype came up many times. The chain has TRBV2 and TRBJ1-2; the D is unclear. CDR1 is SNHLY and CDR2 is FYNNEI in the germline V gene. The CDR3 runs 12 residues. With 4 bases removed from V and 6 bases from J, the gap between germline ends came to 9 bases. The CDR3 DNA reads as TGTGCCAGCAGTGTCCCCCCCGATGGCTACACCTTC. This encodes CASSVPPDGYTF.

The V and J genes are TRBV29-1 and TRBJ1-2; 7 nucleotides match TRBD1. The CDR3 totals 13 residues. Germline values: CDR1 SQVTM, CDR2 ANQGSEA. Losses at the gene ends were 6 bases for V and 4 bases for J; bases not matched to a gene: 8. CDR3 DNA: TGCAGCGTAGCCGACAGGGAAGGCTATGGCTACACCTTC. Residues: CSVADREGYGYTF. The whole variable domain, filled in from reference TRBV29-1 and TRBJ1-2, reads SAVISQKPSRDICQRGTSLTIQCQVDSQVTMMFWYRQQPGQSLTLIATANQGSEATYESGFVIDKFPISRPNLTFSTLTVSNMSPEDSSIYLCSVADREGYGYTFGSGTRLTVV.

This clonotype was recorded many times. V usage is TRBV7-2 and J usage is TRBJ2-1; D is possibly TRBD2 (7 bases). This CDR3 has 15 amino acids. V was cut by 2 bases and J by 10 bases, with 18 bases left in between. CDR1 and CDR2 from the germline V gene are SGHTA and FQGNSA. As DNA, the CDR3 is TGTGCCAGCAGCTTACGGGTTGGGGGGGCGAAGGAGCAGTTCTTC. This gives the protein CASSLRVGGAKEQFF.

This clonotype appeared a few times. In DNA, the CDR3 is TGCAGTGCTAGGGGGATGGGGGGCCATGGCTACACCTTC. It codes for CSARGMGGHGYTF. The V call is TRBV20-1, the J call TRBJ1-2, with D possibly being TRBD1 (6 bases). The V end was cut by 3 bases, the J end by 6 bases, with 14 bases between. The length of the CDR3 is 13 residues. Germline V gene data show CDR1 as DFQATT and CDR2 as SNEGSKA (reference sequence).

Many counts were recorded for this clonotype. This chain joins TRBV7-9 and TRBJ2-1; 10 bases agree with TRBD1. Germline CDR1 is SEHNR and CDR2 is FQNEAQ (reference sequence). The CDR3 contains 15 residues. V lost 4 bases and J lost 6; bases outside the gene matches: 6. The CDR3 nucleotides are TGTGCCAGCAGCTCTGGACAGGGGGGTATCAATGAGCAGTTCTTC. Translation gives CASSSGQGGINEQFF.

This clonotype was seen a handful of times. The chain links TRBV20-1 to TRBJ1-2, with D possibly TRBD1 on 6 matching bases. CDR3 size: 13 residues. Trimming removed 0 bases from V and 5 bases from J, with 10 bases in between. CDR1 is DFQATT and CDR2 is SNEGSKA in the germline V gene (reference sequence). CDR3 region: CSARDGRGYGYTF. As DNA, the CDR3 is TGCAGTGCTAGAGATGGCAGGGGTTATGGCTACACCTTC.

The chain carries TRBV20-1 and TRBJ2-4; 11 positions match TRBD2. Germline V gene data show CDR1 as DFQATT and CDR2 as SNEGSKA (reference sequence). Germline trimming cut 0 bases from V and 8 bases from J; bases unmatched to any gene: 9. The CDR3 contains 16 residues. CDR3 coding DNA: TGCAGTGCTAGAGATAGCGGGGGGGCCTGGTCTGACATTCAGTACTTC. It translates to CSARDSGGAWSDIQYF.

This clonotype was detected many times. This chain connects TRBV15 to TRBJ1-2; D might be TRBD1 (5 bases). This CDR3 spans 20 amino acids. The germline V gene encodes CDR1 LNHNV and CDR2 YYDKDF (reference sequence). Trimming removed 0 bases at V and 1 base at J, with 24 bases between. CDR3 amino acids: CATSRDRGTPTVPINYGYTF. The CDR3 DNA reads TGTGCCACCAGCAGAGATCGGGGGACGCCGACAGTCCCCATTAACTATGGCTACACCTTC.

V is TRBV5-1 and J is TRBJ1-1; 8 bases fit TRBD1. The length of the CDR3 is 12 residues. Germline trimming cut 4 bases from V and 7 bases from J; bases unmatched to any gene: 3. Germline V lookup: CDR1 SGHRS, CDR2 YFSETQ. CDR3 amino acids: CASSLQGVEAFF. CDR3 nucleotide sequence: TGCGCCAGCAGCCTACAGGGGGTTGAAGCTTTCTTT.

J is TRBJ1-1 and V is TRBV20-1; 7 bases line up with TRBD1. V was pared by 6 bases and J by 5 bases, with 15 bases of the junction left unmatched. CDR3 length: 15 amino acids. The germline gives CDR1 DFQATT, CDR2 SNEGSKA (reference sequence). CDR3 loop: CSALPVGRQGTEAFF. The CDR3 region has the DNA TGCAGTGCGCTCCCCGTGGGGCGACAGGGTACTGAAGCTTTCTTT.

V is TRBV20-1 and J is TRBJ1-5; a possible D gene is TRBD1 (6 bases). The germline V and J ends were trimmed by 6 bases and 3 bases, with 12 bases remaining between them. The CDR3 sequence is 13 residues long. CDR1 DFQATT and CDR2 SNEGSKA come from the germline V gene (reference sequence). The CDR3 spells CSALTGSNQPQHF. The CDR3 coding sequence is TGCAGTGCGCTTACAGGGTCCAATCAGCCCCAGCATTTT.

The sample holds many counts of this clonotype. V usage is TRBV12-3 or TRBV12-4 and J usage is TRBJ1-6; unclear D gene. Trimming cost V 2 bases and J 5 bases, with 7 bases left between them. CDR3 length: 14 amino acids. The CDR3, as DNA: TGTGCCAGCAGTTTACAGGCCGATAATTCACCCCTCCACTTT. Its translation: CASSLQADNSPLHF.

This clonotype has at least ten counts. The chain has TRBV10-3 and TRBJ2-7, with a possible D match to TRBD2 (6 bases). Trimming removed 10 bases at V and 2 bases at J, with 18 bases between. Germline values: CDR1 ENHRY, CDR2 SYGVKD. This CDR3 is 14 amino acids long. The chain's CDR3 is CATLPGEGAYEQYF. DNA of the CDR3: TGTGCCACCCTCCCGGGGGAAGGGGCCTACGAGCAGTACTTC.

This clonotype was counted ten times or more. The chain couples TRBV20-1 to TRBJ2-7; maybe TRBD1 (5 bases). Germline loops: CDR1 DFQATT, CDR2 SNEGSKA (reference sequence). The V end was cut by 3 bases, the J end by 3 bases, with 18 bases between. The length of the CDR3 is 15 residues. This CDR3 reads CSARTAQGYSYEQYF. CDR3 sequence (DNA): TGCAGTGCTAGGACCGCCCAGGGTTATAGCTACGAGCAGTACTTC.

Only a few counts were recorded for this clonotype. This CDR3 reads CASSYSSTGTGFGTDTQYF. The DNA of the CDR3 is TGTGCCAGCAGTTACTCGAGTACGGGGACAGGGTTTGGGACAGATACGCAGTATTTT. The V gene is TRBV6-5, the J gene TRBJ2-3, with TRBD1 identical over 9 bases. Germline loops: CDR1 MNHEY, CDR2 SVGAGI. J lost 3 bases, V lost 0 bases, and 13 bases had no gene match. The CDR3 has 19 residues.

This clonotype was detected ten times or more. This chain links TRBV5-1 with TRBJ1-2; D not resolved. This CDR3 region has 13 residues. Trimming pared 0 bases from V and 4 bases from J, leaving 7 bases between. Germline V CDR1 and CDR2: SGHRS, YFSETQ. The CDR3 protein is CASSLEVGYGYTF. The CDR3 bases are TGCGCCAGCAGCTTGGAAGTAGGCTATGGCTACACCTTC.